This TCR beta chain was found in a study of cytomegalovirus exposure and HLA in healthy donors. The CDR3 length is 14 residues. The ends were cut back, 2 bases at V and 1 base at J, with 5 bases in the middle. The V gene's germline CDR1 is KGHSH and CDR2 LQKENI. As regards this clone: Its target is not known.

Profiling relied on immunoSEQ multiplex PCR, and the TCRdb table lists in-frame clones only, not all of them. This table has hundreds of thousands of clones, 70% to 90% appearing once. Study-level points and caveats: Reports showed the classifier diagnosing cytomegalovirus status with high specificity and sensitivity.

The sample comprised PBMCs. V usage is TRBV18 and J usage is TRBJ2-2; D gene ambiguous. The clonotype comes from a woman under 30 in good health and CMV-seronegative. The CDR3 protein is CASSPRGNTGELFF. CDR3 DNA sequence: TGTGCCAGCTCACCAAGAGGGAACACCGGGGAGCTGTTTTTT.